These 20 T cell receptor beta chains share one sample of origin, sequenced in a study of T cell responses to AZD1222 COVID-19 vaccine. Here immunoSEQ multiplex PCR was the method, and the copy in TCRdb shows in-frame clones only, minus some. The profile shows around 92,000 clones, more than 75% of them singletons. This material consisted of peripheral blood, taken on day 0 of AZD1222 vaccination. These receptors came from an adult in good health.

The chain carries TRBV10-2 and TRBJ2-1; the match to TRBD2 covers 10 bases. V was pared by 6 bases and J by 12 bases, with 17 bases of the junction left unmatched. In germline, CDR1 is WSHSY, CDR2 SAAADI. The CDR3 sequence is 16 residues long. CDR3 sequence reads: CASRPFTAGGPRVQFF. The CDR3 DNA is TGCGCCAGCAGACCCTTCACAGCGGGGGGGCCTAGGGTGCAGTTCTTC.

This clone was recorded once. The V and J genes are TRBV27 and TRBJ1-1, with D possibly TRBD1 on 5 matching bases. The CDR3 sequence is 19 residues long. CDR1 and CDR2 (germline): MNHEY, SMNVEV (reference sequence). V shed 4 bases and J shed 1 base, with 25 bases lying between them. The CDR3 DNA reads TGTGCCAGCAGTTCCCCCAGCCAGGGTGGCCCCAACCGGAACACTGAAGCTTTCTTT. This encodes CASSSPSQGGPNRNTEAFF.

The count of this clone is one. This chain connects TRBV7-9 to TRBJ1-2, with D maybe TRBD1 (5 bases). Germline lookup yields CDR1 SEHNR and CDR2 FQNEAQ (reference sequence). Between the trimmed V and J ends, which lost 3 bases and 0 bases, there was a span of 14 bases. The CDR3 sequence is 16 residues long. CDR3 sequence: CASSLPDRASNYGYTF. CDR3 sequence (DNA): TGTGCCAGCAGCTTGCCAGACAGAGCCTCTAACTATGGCTACACCTTC.

The chain employs TRBV3-1 (or the pseudogene TRBV3-2) and TRBJ2-1; maybe TRBD2 (6 bases). Trimming removed 3 bases from V and 10 bases from J, with 10 bases in between. The CDR3 runs to 12 residues. Germline-derived CDR1 and CDR2 are LGHDT and YNNKEL (reference sequence). Here the CDR3 DNA reads TGTGCCAGCAGCCAGGAGGGACGAGAGCAGTTCTTC. This encodes CASSQEGREQFF.

This chain links TRBV4-1 with TRBJ2-3; 11 bases line up with TRBD2. This CDR3 comprises 17 residues. V was pared by 0 bases and J by 6 bases, with 8 bases of the junction left unmatched. Germline CDR1 and CDR2: MGHRA and YSYEKL. The CDR3 here is CASSQDPSGGPWDTQYF. The CDR3 coding sequence is TGCGCCAGCAGCCAAGATCCTAGCGGGGGGCCCTGGGATACGCAGTATTTT.

The chain employs TRBV21-1 and TRBJ2-1. TRBV21-1 is listed as a pseudogene. The CDR3 loop spans 15 amino acids. CDR3 sequence reads: CASRPGHWSYNEQFF. Written as DNA, the CDR3 is TGTGCCAGCAGGCCCGGGCACTGGAGCTACAATGAGCAGTTCTTC.

The J gene is TRBJ2-6, the V gene TRBV6-5; D could derive from TRBD1 or TRBD2 (5 bases each). Germline-derived CDR1 and CDR2 are MNHEY and SVGAGI. The CDR3 covers 15 residues. Trimming took off 6 bases at V and 4 bases at J, with 13 bases between the two ends. This CDR3 is CASSERGSGANVLTF. As DNA, the CDR3 is TGTGCCAGCAGCGAGAGGGGCTCGGGGGCCAACGTCCTGACTTTC.

The V gene is TRBV7-2, the J gene TRBJ1-2, with unresolved D. With 5 bases removed from V and 6 bases from J, the gap between germline ends came to 19 bases. This CDR3 has 15 amino acids. Germline values: CDR1 SGHTA, CDR2 FQGNSA. DNA of the CDR3: TGTGCCAGCAGCAACCGGGTTAGTGTAGAGGATGGCTACACCTTC. Its protein is CASSNRVSVEDGYTF.

The V call is TRBV27, the J call TRBJ1-2, with D possibly being TRBD1 (6 bases). Germline assignment: CDR1 MNHEY and CDR2 SMNVEV (reference sequence). This CDR3 spans 13 amino acids. V was shortened by 6 bases and J by 5 bases, with 13 bases between the two germline ends. CDR3 loop: CASSLNRAYGYTF. CDR3 bases: TGTGCCAGCAGCCTGAACAGGGCTTATGGCTACACCTTC.

This chain links TRBV30 with TRBJ2-2; tentatively, D is TRBD2 (5 bases). Germline CDR1 GTSNPN, CDR2 SVGIG (reference sequence). V lost 5 bases and J lost 7, with 8 bases in between. The length of the CDR3 is 11 residues. The CDR3, as DNA: TGTGCCTGGGCGAGGGACGGGGAGCTGTTTTTT. It specifies CAWARDGELFF. The entire variable domain, with the rest obtained from reference TRBV30 and TRBJ2-2, is as follows: SQTIHQWPATLVQPVGSPLSLECTVEGTSNPNLYWYRQAAGRGLQLLFYSVGIGQISSEVPQNLSASRPQDRQFILSSKKLLLSDSGFYLCAWARDGELFFGEGSRLTVL.

The chain joins TRBV29-1 to TRBJ2-7; TRBD2 is a possible D gene (6 bases). The CDR3 totals 12 residues. Germline V gene lookup returns CDR1 SQVTM and CDR2 ANQGSEA. V was cut by 5 bases and J by 7 bases, with 15 bases left in between. In nucleotides, the CDR3 is TGCAGCGTTCGGGCAGGGAGGTGGGAGCAGTACTTC. Protein: CSVRAGRWEQYF.

This clone was seen only a few times. The V gene is TRBV2, the J gene TRBJ1-1; D remains unclear. The germline V gene has CDR1 SNHLY and CDR2 FYNNEI. CDR3 length equals 13 residues. V was cut by 7 bases and J by 2 bases, with 11 bases left in between. CDR3 loop: CASTGPRNTEAFF. CDR3 sequence (DNA): TGTGCCAGCACCGGGCCCCGCAACACTGAAGCTTTCTTT.

The chain combines TRBV6-5 with TRBJ1-4; TRBD1 matches 8 bases. The V gene end was trimmed by 0 bases and the J gene end by 7 bases; junction bases not matched to a gene: 4. CDR1 is MNHEY and CDR2 is SVGAGI in the germline V gene. The CDR3 runs to 15 residues. CDR3 sequence: CASSYSTGAVEKLFF. As DNA, the CDR3 is TGTGCCAGCAGTTACTCGACAGGGGCGGTTGAAAAACTGTTTTTT.

The V gene is TRBV7-8, the J gene TRBJ2-7; 10 bases are shared with TRBD1. The germline V gene has CDR1 SGHVS and CDR2 FQNEAQ. This CDR3 has 13 residues. The V and J ends lost 5 bases and 6 bases, in that order; junction bases with no gene match: 4. CDR3 in amino acids: CASSQRDRGEQYF. In DNA form, the CDR3 reads TGTGCCAGCAGCCAACGGGACAGGGGCGAGCAGTACTTC.

The chain combines TRBV5-6 with TRBJ2-7, with a weak D call TRBD1 (6 bases). CDR1 and CDR2 from the germline V gene are SGHDT and YYEEEE. CDR3 length: 16 residues. Trimming took off 0 bases at V and 4 bases at J, with 17 bases between the two ends. CDR3 loop: CASSLAVGQNNYEQYF. In DNA, the CDR3 is TGTGCCAGCAGCTTGGCCGTTGGACAGAATAATTACGAGCAGTACTTC.

The genes are TRBV28 and TRBJ1-2; 10 bases line up with TRBD1. The J segment lost 8 bases and the V segment lost 3 bases, leaving 6 bases of the junction unmatched. This CDR3 region has 14 residues. Germline V lookup: CDR1 MDHEN, CDR2 SYDVKM. The CDR3 DNA sequence: TGTGCCAGCAGTTTGGGACAGGGGTTGAGGGGCTACACCTTC. Protein: CASSLGQGLRGYTF.

The chain links TRBV5-1 to TRBJ1-2, with no clear D. This CDR3 has 13 amino acids. Deletions cut 0 bases from V and 2 bases from J, with 5 bases between. The V gene's germline CDR1 is SGHRS and CDR2 YFSETQ. CDR3 region: CASSLVTNYGYTF. CDR3 nucleotide sequence: TGCGCCAGCAGCTTGGTTACCAACTATGGCTACACCTTC.

This clone came up a few times. The rearrangement uses TRBV30 and TRBJ2-3, with no clear D. The germline V and J ends were trimmed by 0 bases and 2 bases, with 12 bases remaining between them. The CDR3 covers 15 residues. CDR1 GTSNPN and CDR2 SVGIG come from the germline V gene (reference sequence). CDR3 sequence: CAWSVVRPPTDTQYF. As DNA, the CDR3 is TGTGCCTGGAGTGTCGTCCGCCCCCCCACAGATACGCAGTATTTT.

The chain uses TRBV29-1 and TRBJ1-1; 9 nucleotides line up with TRBD1. V lost 7 bases and J lost 5; bases outside the gene matches: 8. CDR3 length equals 13 residues. The V gene's germline CDR1 is SQVTM and CDR2 ANQGSEA. The CDR3 protein is CSAPRTGATEAFF. Written as DNA, the CDR3 is TGCAGCGCACCACGGACAGGGGCAACTGAAGCTTTCTTT.

Details on this clone: Different DNA sequences within this sample yield the same CDR3. J is TRBJ1-1 and V is TRBV29-1; no firm D call. The CDR3 spans 12 residues. Trimming shortened V by 4 bases and J by 0 bases, and 6 bases separated the two germline ends. In germline, CDR1 is SQVTM, CDR2 ANQGSEA. The CDR3 protein is CSVVVVNTEAFF. DNA of the CDR3: TGCAGCGTTGTGGTCGTGAACACTGAAGCTTTCTTT.